This note documents a single T cell receptor beta chain sequence. The CDR3 loop spans 19 amino acids. V gave up 0 bases and J gave up 0 bases; unmatched junction bases: 9. Germline CDR1 and CDR2: LGHNA and YNFKEQ. This entry comes from a study of blood T cell repertoires in COVID-19. Study as a whole: From the United States, Italy and Spain came samples of acute and convalescent COVID-19.

Produced via immunoSEQ multiplex PCR; TCRdb's table is partial and in-frame only. Here the sample spans around 19,000 clones, about 83% being singletons. The sequenced sample was peripheral blood. The sequence derives from a human donor in a cohort sampled during active COVID-19. The chain is built from TRBV4-2 and TRBJ2-3; 10 bases align to TRBD2. CDR3 in DNA: TGTGCCAGCAGCCAAGAGGGCCCCCGGACTAGCGGTAGCACAGATACGCAGTATTTT. As protein: CASSQEGPRTSGSTDTQYF.